A selection of T cell receptor beta chains follows, all from one sample in a study of response to subunit inactivated influenza vaccine. TCRdb re-called the RT-PCR reads with MiXCR, one entry per CDR3 protein. The sample consists of 400,000 to 650,000 distinct CDR3 sequences, approximately 7.7% of them appearing once. Source: PBMCs from blood, taken less than 30 months after vaccination. These receptors came from a man in his fifties or sixties who received an inactivated influenza vaccine. The CDR3 runs from the conserved cysteine through the conserved F or W. D genes are given only for firm matches. For some rows the clone size is stated as once, few or many, or as a class when expanded; others skip it.

j_call clone_size d_call v_call cdr3_aa cdr3_nt
TRBJ1-2 NA NA TRBV6-6 CASSATGLDGYTF TGTGCCAGCAGTGCTACAGGGCTTGACGGCTACACCTTC
TRBJ2-5 few NA TRBV27 CASSHDIRETQYF TGTGCCAGCAGTCACGACATCCGGGAGACCCAGTACTTC
TRBJ2-1 many TRBD2 TRBV9 CASSVERGGNEQFF TGTGCCAGCAGCGTAGAACGGGGGGGCAATGAGCAGTTCTTC
TRBJ1-3 NA NA TRBV5-1 CASSPDSLGNTIYF TGCGCCAGCAGCCCGGACAGCCTCGGAAACACCATATATTTT
TRBJ2-3 NA NA TRBV6-5 CASSPGPDTQYF TGTGCCAGCAGTCCCGGCCCCGATACGCAGTATTTT
TRBJ2-2 few TRBD2 TRBV11-2 CASSLRSGANTGELFF TGTGCCAGCAGCCTCAGAAGCGGGGCGAACACCGGGGAGCTGTTTTTT
TRBJ2-3 many NA TRBV14 CASSHLTDTQYF TGTGCCAGCAGCCACCTCACAGATACGCAGTATTTT
TRBJ2-3 many TRBD1 TRBV20-1 CSATLAGGADTQYF TGCAGTGCTACCTTGGCAGGGGGCGCAGATACGCAGTATTTT
TRBJ2-6 NA NA TRBV4-3 CASSQDRSISGANVLTF TGCGCCAGCAGCCAAGACCGATCAATCTCTGGGGCCAACGTCCTGACTTTC
TRBJ1-5 many NA TRBV30 CAWSTDFSNQPQHF TGTGCCTGGAGTACGGACTTTAGCAATCAGCCCCAGCATTTT
TRBJ2-1 NA NA TRBV5-6 CASSFNLASPNEQFF TGTGCCAGCAGCTTCAATCTAGCTTCCCCCAATGAGCAGTTCTTC
TRBJ1-1 NA NA TRBV18 CASSPQGTQGTEAFF TGTGCCAGCTCACCACAGGGGACCCAGGGCACTGAAGCTTTCTTT
TRBJ2-3 few NA TRBV20-1 CSARPLSHSQALDTQYF TGCAGTGCTAGACCTCTCTCGCACTCGCAAGCGTTAGATACGCAGTATTTT
TRBJ2-5 NA NA TRBV13 CASRPGGAMETQYF TGTGCCAGCAGACCTGGGGGGGCAATGGAGACCCAGTACTTC
TRBJ2-3 few NA TRBV5-1 CASSAWTDTQYF TGCGCCAGCAGCGCGTGGACAGATACGCAGTATTTT
TRBJ1-6 many TRBD1 TRBV27 CASSWTGTSYNSPLHF TGTGCCAGCAGTTGGACAGGGACCTCCTATAATTCACCCCTCCACTTT
TRBJ2-7 few TRBD2 TRBV11-2 CASSPGTSYYEQYF TGTGCCAGCAGCCCCGGGACTAGTTACTACGAGCAGTACTTC
TRBJ1-2 few NA TRBV5-6 CASSLGGGLDYGYTF TGTGCCAGCAGCTTGGGCGGAGGGCTGGACTATGGCTACACCTTC
TRBJ2-3 few TRBD2 TRBV19 CASSISPLAGDKDTQYF TGTGCCAGTAGTATCTCCCCACTAGCGGGAGACAAAGATACGCAGTATTTT
TRBJ2-2 many TRBD2 TRBV14 CASSQRTSGRPSTGELFF TGTGCCAGCAGCCAACGGACTAGCGGGAGGCCGAGCACCGGGGAGCTGTTTTTT
TRBJ2-1 few NA TRBV5-1 CASSPGRASANNEQFF TGCGCCAGCAGCCCAGGGCGGGCTAGCGCAAACAATGAGCAGTTCTTC
TRBJ2-5 many TRBD1 TRBV5-6 CASSLAKWTGGSETQYF TGTGCCAGCAGCTTGGCCAAGTGGACAGGGGGCTCAGAGACCCAGTACTTC
TRBJ2-2 NA NA TRBV3-1 CASSLGQGSQTGELFF TGTGCCAGCAGCCTGGGGCAGGGCTCCCAAACCGGGGAGCTGTTTTTT
TRBJ2-3 NA TRBD2 TRBV14 CASSQPGLGTDTQYF TGTGCCAGCAGCCAACCGGGACTAGGGACAGATACGCAGTATTTT
TRBJ1-5 many NA TRBV18 CASSYDRTVNQPQHF TGTGCCAGCTCATATGACAGGACCGTCAATCAGCCCCAGCATTTT
TRBJ1-6 few NA TRBV25-1 CASSPPGGYSPLHF TGTGCCAGCAGCCCCCCTGGGGGGTATTCACCCCTCCACTTT
TRBJ1-6 few TRBD1 TRBV7-8 CASSPTRDRKNTPLHF TGTGCCAGCAGCCCTACCCGGGACAGAAAAAATACACCCCTCCACTTT